This TCR beta chain was retrieved from a study of blood T cells in healthy people across ages. For the second PCR, which ran for 7 to 11 cycles, a sample-barcoded 5' primer and a J-beta primer mix were used. In TCRdb, the 5' RACE reads were re-called with MiXCR into one record per CDR3 protein. This sample has hundreds of thousands of distinct CDR3 sequences, with around 50% found just once. This CDR3 region has 18 residues. J was trimmed by 2 bases and V by 0 bases; bases with no gene match: 5. The germline V gene has CDR1 LGHNA and CDR2 YSLEER. V usage is TRBV4-3 and J usage is TRBJ2-2; 11 bases are shared with TRBD2. The sequenced sample consisted of blood. The sequence came from a man older than 75 in good health. CDR3 in DNA: TGCGCCAGCAGCCAAGATCAGACTAGCGGGACCAACACCGGGGAGCTGTTTTTT. Amino acids: CASSQDQTSGTNTGELFF.